This entry concerns a single T cell receptor (beta chain). These data originate in a study of blood T cell repertoires in COVID-19. The wider study: Material from acute and convalescent COVID-19 was sourced from the United States, Italy and Spain.

Some clones are missing from TCRdb's copy, which holds only in-frame ones; the method was immunoSEQ multiplex PCR. Among nearly 110,000 clones listed, 70% to 80% were seen once. V lost 5 bases, J lost 2 bases, and 16 bases lay in between. CDR3 size: 16 residues. CDR1 is SGHTS and CDR2 is YDEGEE in the germline V gene. This TCR was sampled from a man aged 80 or over with COVID-19, enrolled during active disease. Sequencing was carried out using peripheral blood. The V gene is TRBV5-8, the J gene TRBJ2-2, with a possible D match to TRBD1 (5 bases). CDR3 sequence: CASSLSRGGNTGELFF. The CDR3 nucleotides are TGTGCCAGCAGTCTATCAAGGGGTGGTAACACCGGGGAGCTGTTTTTT.